The 3 T cell receptor beta chains below were found in one sample sequenced in a study of beta chain features in type 1 diabetes. What was sequenced were expressed TCRB transcripts, since all of the isolated RNA had been reverse transcribed. Clones were read by immunoSEQ multiplex PCR, and TCRdb kept only the in-frame ones, dropping some. There are about 930,000 clones in the sample; roughly 15% occur only once, and 0.023% lies in the top ten. Input material: naive CD4+ T cells from blood. These receptors were taken from a woman aged 18-29 years in good health.

V gene TRBV27 combines with J gene TRBJ2-2; TRBD1 agrees at 7 bases. Germline V CDR1 and CDR2: MNHEY, SMNVEV (reference sequence). The CDR3 consists of 12 residues. Trimming removed 4 bases from V and 8 bases from J; junction bases left unmatched: 1. The CDR3 nucleotides read TGTGCCAGCAGTTACAGGGGAGGGGAGCTGTTTTTT. Its translation: CASSYRGGELFF.

The J gene is TRBJ1-1, the V gene TRBV5-6; D unresolved. Germline lookup yields CDR1 SGHDT and CDR2 YYEEEE. With 2 bases removed from V and 3 bases from J, the gap between germline ends came to 14 bases. CDR3 length equals 15 residues. DNA of the CDR3: TGTGCCAGCAGCTTTAGTTTCGACGGGGACACTGAAGCTTTCTTT. Translation: CASSFSFDGDTEAFF.

This clone was seen only a few times. The chain employs TRBV7-9 and TRBJ1-1, with TRBD1 matching 8 bases. The CDR3 extends over 17 amino acids. The germline V gene encodes CDR1 SEHNR and CDR2 FQNEAQ (reference sequence). The trim removed 5 bases at V and 1 base at J, leaving 12 bases unmatched. Here the CDR3 DNA reads TGTGCCAGCAGCGTTGCGCCTGGCAGGGGGCGGAACACTGAAGCTTTCTTT. It yields the protein CASSVAPGRGRNTEAFF.